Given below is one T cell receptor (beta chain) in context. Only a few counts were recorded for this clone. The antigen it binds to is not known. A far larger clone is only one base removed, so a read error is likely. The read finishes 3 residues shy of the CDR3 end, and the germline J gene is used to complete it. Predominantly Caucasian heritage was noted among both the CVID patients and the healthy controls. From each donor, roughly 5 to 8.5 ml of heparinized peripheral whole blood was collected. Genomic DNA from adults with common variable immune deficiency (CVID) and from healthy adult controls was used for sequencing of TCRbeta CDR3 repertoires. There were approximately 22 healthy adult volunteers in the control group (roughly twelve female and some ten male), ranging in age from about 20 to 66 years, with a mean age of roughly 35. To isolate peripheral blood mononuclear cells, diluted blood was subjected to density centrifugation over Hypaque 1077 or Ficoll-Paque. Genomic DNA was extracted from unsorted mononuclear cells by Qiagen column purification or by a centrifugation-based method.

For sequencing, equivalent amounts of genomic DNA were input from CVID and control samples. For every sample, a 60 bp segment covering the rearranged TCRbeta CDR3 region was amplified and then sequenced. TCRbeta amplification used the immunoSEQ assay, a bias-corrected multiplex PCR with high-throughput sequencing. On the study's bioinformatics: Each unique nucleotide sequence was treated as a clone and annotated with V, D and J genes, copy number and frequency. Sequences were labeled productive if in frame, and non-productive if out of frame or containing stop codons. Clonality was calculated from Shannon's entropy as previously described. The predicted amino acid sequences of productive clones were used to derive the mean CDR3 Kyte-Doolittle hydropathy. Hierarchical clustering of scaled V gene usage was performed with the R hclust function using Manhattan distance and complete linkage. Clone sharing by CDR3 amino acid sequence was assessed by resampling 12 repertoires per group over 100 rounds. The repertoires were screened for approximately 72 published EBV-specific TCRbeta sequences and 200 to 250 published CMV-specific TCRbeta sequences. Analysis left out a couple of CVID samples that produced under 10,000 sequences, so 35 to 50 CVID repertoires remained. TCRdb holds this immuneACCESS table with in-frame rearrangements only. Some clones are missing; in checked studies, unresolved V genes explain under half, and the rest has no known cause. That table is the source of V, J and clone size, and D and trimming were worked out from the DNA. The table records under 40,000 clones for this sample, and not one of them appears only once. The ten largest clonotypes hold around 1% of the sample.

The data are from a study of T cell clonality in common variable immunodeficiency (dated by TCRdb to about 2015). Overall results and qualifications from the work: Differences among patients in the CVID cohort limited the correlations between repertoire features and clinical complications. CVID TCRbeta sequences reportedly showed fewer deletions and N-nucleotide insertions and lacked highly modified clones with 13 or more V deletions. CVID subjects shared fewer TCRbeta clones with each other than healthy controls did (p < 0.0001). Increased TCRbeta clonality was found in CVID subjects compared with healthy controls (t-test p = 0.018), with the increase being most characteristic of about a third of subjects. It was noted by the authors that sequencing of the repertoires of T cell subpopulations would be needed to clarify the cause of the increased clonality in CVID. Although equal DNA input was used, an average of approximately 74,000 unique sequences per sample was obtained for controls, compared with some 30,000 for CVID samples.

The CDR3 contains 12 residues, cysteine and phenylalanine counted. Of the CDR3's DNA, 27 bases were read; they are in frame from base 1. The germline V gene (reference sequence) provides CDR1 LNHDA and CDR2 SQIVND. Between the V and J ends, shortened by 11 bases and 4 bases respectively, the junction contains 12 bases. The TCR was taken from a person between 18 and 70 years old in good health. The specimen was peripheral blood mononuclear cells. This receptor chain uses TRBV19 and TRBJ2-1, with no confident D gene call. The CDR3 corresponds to CAPLGAYNEQFF. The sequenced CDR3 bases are TGTGCCCCCCTCGGAGCGTACAATGAG.